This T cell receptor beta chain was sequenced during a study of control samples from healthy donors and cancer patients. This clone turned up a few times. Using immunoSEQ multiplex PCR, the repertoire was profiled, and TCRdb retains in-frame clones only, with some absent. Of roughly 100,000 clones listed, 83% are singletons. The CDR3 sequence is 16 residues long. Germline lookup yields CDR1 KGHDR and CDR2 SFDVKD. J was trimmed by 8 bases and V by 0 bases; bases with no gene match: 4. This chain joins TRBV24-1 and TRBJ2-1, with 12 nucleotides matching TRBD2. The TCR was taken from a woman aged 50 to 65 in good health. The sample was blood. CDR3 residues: CATSDLLAGGSDEQFF. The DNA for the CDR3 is TGTGCCACCAGTGATTTGCTAGCGGGAGGGAGCGATGAGCAGTTCTTC.